This is a list of T cell receptor beta chains from one sample in a study of blood T cell repertoires in COVID-19. TCRdb's copy holds only in-frame clones and misses some; the assay was immunoSEQ multiplex PCR. The sample includes approximately 360,000 clones, 80% to 85% of them seen just once. The sequencing sample was made of PBMCs or T cells enriched from blood (not recorded which). The receptors originated from a woman aged 50 to 65 who had recovered from COVID-19. The CDR3 runs from the conserved cysteine through the conserved F or W. Each record gives: clone size, J gene, D gene, V gene, CDR3 protein, CDR3 DNA. D genes are given only for firm matches. For some rows the clone size is stated as once, few or many, or as a class when expanded; others skip it.

clone_size: NA; j_call: TRBJ2-7; d_call: NA; v_call: TRBV6-5; cdr3_aa: CASRAFVVNHYEQYF; cdr3_nt: TGTGCCAGCAGGGCCTTTGTGGTGAACCACTACGAGCAGTACTTC
clone_size: NA; j_call: TRBJ2-7; d_call: NA; v_call: TRBV18; cdr3_aa: CASSRQSFYEQYF; cdr3_nt: TGTGCCAGCTCACGACAGAGCTTCTACGAGCAGTACTTC
clone_size: NA; j_call: TRBJ1-2; d_call: NA; v_call: TRBV7-2; cdr3_aa: CASSLGDTPNYGYTF; cdr3_nt: TGTGCCAGCAGCTTGGGGGACACACCTAACTATGGCTACACCTTC
clone_size: NA; j_call: TRBJ2-3; d_call: TRBD2; v_call: TRBV28; cdr3_aa: CASSASGGRRFHTDTQYF; cdr3_nt: TGTGCCAGCAGTGCCAGCGGGGGGCGTAGGTTTCACACAGATACGCAGTATTTT
clone_size: NA; j_call: TRBJ2-1; d_call: NA; v_call: TRBV15; cdr3_aa: CATSSGLGVEQFF; cdr3_nt: TGTGCCACCAGCAGTGGACTCGGAGTTGAGCAGTTCTTC
clone_size: NA; j_call: TRBJ1-1; d_call: TRBD1; v_call: TRBV5-6; cdr3_aa: CASSPLLTGGNTEAFF; cdr3_nt: TGTGCCAGCAGCCCCCTTCTGACAGGGGGAAACACTGAAGCTTTCTTT
clone_size: NA; j_call: TRBJ1-1; d_call: TRBD1; v_call: TRBV7-2; cdr3_aa: CASSPGTGWAEAFF; cdr3_nt: TGTGCCAGCAGCCCCGGGACAGGGTGGGCTGAAGCTTTCTTT
clone_size: NA; j_call: TRBJ1-3; d_call: NA; v_call: TRBV5-4; cdr3_aa: CASSLEGGNTIYF; cdr3_nt: TGTGCCAGCAGCTTGGAGGGCGGGAACACCATATATTTT
clone_size: NA; j_call: TRBJ2-7; d_call: NA; v_call: TRBV11-2; cdr3_aa: CASSLTGTVPYEQYF; cdr3_nt: TGTGCCAGCAGCTTAACCGGGACTGTACCCTACGAGCAGTACTTC
clone_size: NA; j_call: TRBJ1-2; d_call: TRBD1; v_call: TRBV5-1; cdr3_aa: CASSLGQGGMVYGYTF; cdr3_nt: TGCGCCAGCAGCTTGGGTCAGGGGGGCATGGTCTATGGCTACACCTTC
clone_size: NA; j_call: TRBJ1-4; d_call: TRBD1; v_call: TRBV5-5; cdr3_aa: CASSPGRGQGGSNEKLFF; cdr3_nt: TGTGCCAGCAGCCCCGGTCGGGGACAGGGGGGTTCTAATGAAAAACTGTTTTTT
clone_size: NA; j_call: TRBJ2-1; d_call: TRBD2; v_call: TRBV29-1; cdr3_aa: CSVEAKAGGPNEQFF; cdr3_nt: TGCAGCGTTGAAGCTAAAGCGGGAGGGCCCAATGAGCAGTTCTTC
clone_size: NA; j_call: TRBJ1-2; d_call: TRBD1; v_call: TRBV7-2; cdr3_aa: CASSEGQLYGYTF; cdr3_nt: TGTGCCAGCAGCGAGGGACAGCTCTATGGCTACACCTTC
clone_size: NA; j_call: TRBJ2-5; d_call: TRBD2; v_call: TRBV10-2; cdr3_aa: CASSEAGGTQYF; cdr3_nt: TGCGCCAGCAGTGAAGCGGGGGGGACCCAGTACTTC
clone_size: NA; j_call: TRBJ1-1; d_call: NA; v_call: TRBV7-8; cdr3_aa: CASSLARDSEAFF; cdr3_nt: TGTGCCAGCAGCTTAGCACGGGATTCTGAAGCTTTCTTT
clone_size: NA; j_call: TRBJ1-2; d_call: NA; v_call: TRBV5-5; cdr3_aa: CASSLQVHSPYGYTF; cdr3_nt: TGTGCCAGCAGCCTTCAAGTTCACAGTCCCTATGGCTACACCTTC
clone_size: NA; j_call: TRBJ1-2; d_call: NA; v_call: TRBV6-5; cdr3_aa: CASSPRVYNGYTF; cdr3_nt: TGTGCCAGCAGCCCCAGGGTTTACAATGGCTACACCTTC
clone_size: NA; j_call: TRBJ1-2; d_call: NA; v_call: TRBV2; cdr3_aa: CASSDQSHSGYTF; cdr3_nt: TGTGCCAGCAGTGATCAGTCCCATTCGGGCTACACCTTC
clone_size: NA; j_call: TRBJ1-1; d_call: TRBD1; v_call: TRBV6-2/TRBV6-3; cdr3_aa: CASSSRQGANTEAFF; cdr3_nt: TGTGCCAGCAGTTCTCGACAGGGGGCGAACACTGAAGCTTTCTTT
clone_size: NA; j_call: TRBJ2-1; d_call: TRBD2; v_call: TRBV5-4; cdr3_aa: CASRTSGTFSYNEQFF; cdr3_nt: TGTGCCAGCAGGACTAGCGGGACATTTTCCTACAATGAGCAGTTCTTC
clone_size: NA; j_call: TRBJ2-7; d_call: TRBD1; v_call: TRBV29-1; cdr3_aa: CSVESLQGTYEQYF; cdr3_nt: TGCAGCGTTGAATCGCTACAGGGGACCTACGAGCAGTACTTC
clone_size: NA; j_call: TRBJ1-5; d_call: NA; v_call: TRBV4-3; cdr3_aa: CASSQETDQPQHF; cdr3_nt: TGCGCCAGCAGCCAGGAAACAGATCAGCCCCAGCATTTT
clone_size: few; j_call: TRBJ2-2; d_call: TRBD1; v_call: TRBV27; cdr3_aa: CASSSAVTGYGTGELFF; cdr3_nt: TGTGCCAGCAGTTCTGCAGTGACAGGGTACGGCACCGGGGAGCTGTTTTTT
clone_size: NA; j_call: TRBJ2-7; d_call: TRBD1; v_call: TRBV6-5; cdr3_aa: CASSHPGQGSSEQYF; cdr3_nt: TGTGCCAGCAGTCACCCGGGACAGGGCTCCTCCGAGCAGTACTTC
clone_size: NA; j_call: TRBJ1-5; d_call: TRBD1; v_call: TRBV7-2; cdr3_aa: CASSRATGTLNQPQHF; cdr3_nt: TGTGCCAGCAGCAGAGCGACAGGGACCCTTAATCAGCCCCAGCATTTT
clone_size: NA; j_call: TRBJ2-5; d_call: TRBD2; v_call: TRBV19; cdr3_aa: CASSTLSGSQETQYF; cdr3_nt: TGTGCCAGTAGTACCCTTAGCGGGAGTCAAGAGACCCAGTACTTC
clone_size: NA; j_call: TRBJ2-2; d_call: TRBD1; v_call: TRBV4-1; cdr3_aa: CASSQAPTGGANTGELFF; cdr3_nt: TGCGCCAGCAGCCAAGCGCCGACAGGGGGCGCGAACACCGGGGAGCTGTTTTTT
clone_size: NA; j_call: TRBJ2-2; d_call: NA; v_call: TRBV19; cdr3_aa: CASSMGTKNTGELFF; cdr3_nt: TGTGCCAGTAGTATGGGGACAAAGAACACCGGGGAGCTGTTTTTT
clone_size: NA; j_call: TRBJ1-1; d_call: TRBD1; v_call: TRBV7-9; cdr3_aa: CASSQGGQGTTEAFF; cdr3_nt: TGTGCCAGCAGCCAAGGCGGACAGGGGACAACTGAAGCTTTCTTT